This record concerns one T cell receptor (beta chain) sequence. This sample is drawn from a study of blood T cell repertoires in COVID-19. Looking at the study overall: Specimens from acute and convalescent COVID-19 originated in the United States, Italy and Spain. PBMCs, B-cell-depleted T cells, or T cells provided the cDNA or gDNA that made up the material.

TCRdb keeps only in-frame clones here, not all; method: immunoSEQ multiplex PCR. The table has 380,000 or so clones, 89% seen once. CDR1 is MDHEN, CDR2 SYDVKM, per germline. The CDR3 covers 16 residues. V shed 6 bases and J shed 7 bases, with 21 bases lying between them. The sequencing sample was made of peripheral blood. The chain uses TRBV28 and TRBJ2-2; the D gene is possibly TRBD1 (6 bases). The sequence derives from a man between 40 and 49 years old with acute or convalescent COVID-19. The CDR3 DNA sequence: TGTGCCAGCAGCACAGAACACAGGGCTCGGAGCGGGGAGCTGTTTTTT. Encoded protein: CASSTEHRARSGELFF.